This T cell receptor (beta chain) was recorded in a study of cytomegalovirus exposure and HLA in healthy donors. The study ran its PCR with 60 Vbeta and 13 Jbeta primers. TCRdb's table, derived via immunoSEQ multiplex PCR, lists solely in-frame clones and lacks some. The data contain about 150,000 clones, around 80% of them seen just once; the ten biggest clones take up 2.5% to 3.5%. This clonotype originated in a woman between 50 and 59 years old in good health and CMV-seropositive. Sequencing input: PBMCs.

The CDR3 sequence is CSVGGLAGANGKFF. CDR3 nucleotide sequence: TGCAGCGTTGGAGGCCTAGCGGGGGCCAATGGGAAGTTCTTC. The chain combines TRBV29-1 with TRBJ2-1, with 10 bases aligning to TRBD2. This CDR3 has 14 amino acids. The V gene end was trimmed by 4 bases and the J gene end by 14 bases; junction bases not matched to a gene: 14. Germline V gene lookup returns CDR1 SQVTM and CDR2 ANQGSEA.